The 18 T cell receptor beta chains presented below share a single source sample, sequenced in a study of post-analysis software for immune sequencing data. TCR beta cDNA libraries included unique molecular identifiers. One entry per CDR3 protein, called by TCRdb with MiXCR from the PCR reads. Of about 570,000 distinct CDR3 sequences in the sample, 30% to 40% were seen once. Study conclusions and caveats: Compared with controls, patients had more of 4 to 6 TRBV segments, including TRBV5-6, TRBV5-1 and TRBV20-1.

Their target antigens are unknown. The source material was blood. The receptors here all came from a girl aged 2-17 years with multiple sclerosis.

This chain links TRBV20-1 with TRBJ2-3, with 10 bases lining up with TRBD2. V lost 4 bases to trimming and J lost 1 base; unmatched junction nucleotides: 11. CDR3 length equals 17 residues. The V gene's germline CDR1 is DFQATT and CDR2 SNEGSKA (reference sequence). The CDR3 nucleotides read TGCAGTGCTACCGCTAGCGGGGGCCGCCTCCGCACAGATACGCAGTATTTT. Amino acids: CSATASGGRLRTDTQYF.

This clonotype was found a few times. The CDR3 protein is CSVVRTSTDTQYF. CDR3 DNA: TGCAGCGTGGTCAGAACTAGCACAGATACGCAGTATTTT. The chain has TRBV29-1 and TRBJ2-3; D is undetermined. The CDR3 runs to 13 residues. Per germline, CDR1 SQVTM and CDR2 ANQGSEA. Deletions cut 6 bases from V and 0 bases from J, with 10 bases between.

In this sample, this clonotype turned up a few times. This chain uses TRBV20-1 with TRBJ2-1, with 7 bases matching TRBD2. CDR1 and CDR2 from the germline V gene are DFQATT and SNEGSKA (reference sequence). Trimming cost V 6 bases and J 4 bases; bases outside gene matches: 12. The CDR3 has 15 amino acids. CDR3 in DNA: TGCAGTGCCCGTGGTAAGGGACTACCTTACAATGAGCAGTTCTTC. It yields the protein CSARGKGLPYNEQFF.

This chain uses TRBV20-1 with TRBJ1-4; D may be TRBD1 (5 bases). V dropped 1 base and J dropped 8 bases, with 14 bases sitting between them. This CDR3 region has 14 residues. In germline, CDR1 is DFQATT, CDR2 SNEGSKA (reference sequence). The CDR3 region has the DNA TGCAGTGCTAGAGTAACGGGGCTCCTAGAAAAACTGTTTTTT. Translated: CSARVTGLLEKLFF.

The CDR3 nucleotides are TGCGCCAGCAGGGTGGGGGACCGTCGACAGGGAAGGTGTCGGCGATATTCACCCCTCCACTTT. Its translation: CASRVGDRRQGRCRRYSPLHF. The chain employs TRBV10-1 and TRBJ1-6; 7 bases are a match to TRBD1. The CDR3 is made up of 21 amino acids. V was clipped by 6 bases and J by 8 bases; unmatched bases: 28. Looked up from germline, CDR1 is WNHNN and CDR2 is SYGVQD (reference sequence).

The chain links TRBV5-1 to TRBJ2-7; 8 nucleotides match TRBD2. V shed 4 bases and J 1 base; nucleotides not matched to a gene: 7. CDR3 length equals 15 residues. Germline V gene data show CDR1 as SGHRS and CDR2 as YFSETQ. The CDR3 protein is CASSPGVAGSYEQYF. DNA for the CDR3: TGCGCCAGCAGCCCCGGAGTAGCGGGATCCTACGAGCAGTACTTC.

The gene calls are TRBV6-5 and TRBJ2-1, with unresolved D. Trimming took 6 bases from V and 7 from J, leaving 22 bases between them. From germline, CDR1 is MNHEY and CDR2 SVGAGI. The CDR3 extends over 16 amino acids. The CDR3 is CASRNVDAGWVNEQFF. The CDR3 DNA sequence: TGTGCCAGCAGAAACGTGGACGCTGGGTGGGTGAATGAGCAGTTCTTC.

This clonotype was counted many times. This chain uses TRBV6-4 with TRBJ2-6; D assignment may be TRBD1 or TRBD2 (5 bases each). V was shortened by 6 bases and J by 4 bases, with 16 bases between the two germline ends. Germline loops: CDR1 MRHNA, CDR2 SNTAGT. The CDR3 length is 16 residues. The CDR3 is CASSEGTVAGANVLTF. CDR3 bases: TGTGCCAGCAGCGAGGGGACGGTGGCGGGGGCCAACGTCCTGACTTTC.

This clonotype has a handful of counts. The chain recombines TRBV6-6 with TRBJ1-2, with D unclear. CDR1 is MNHNY and CDR2 is SVGAGI in the germline V gene (reference sequence). CDR3 size: 16 residues. The germline V and J ends were trimmed by 0 bases and 0 bases, with 11 bases remaining between them. CDR3 in amino acids: CASSYSTVGANYGYTF. The CDR3 coding sequence is TGTGCCAGCAGTTACTCTACCGTGGGAGCTAACTATGGCTACACCTTC.

V and J are TRBV24-1 and TRBJ2-1, with 13 bases matching TRBD2. Germline-derived CDR1 and CDR2 are KGHDR and SFDVKD. This CDR3 has 16 residues. Trimming removed 2 bases from V and 7 bases from J; junction bases left unmatched: 4. DNA for the CDR3: TGTGCCACCAGTGATTCGACTAGCGGGGGGCCGAATGAGCAGTTCTTC. It yields the protein CATSDSTSGGPNEQFF.

The chain couples TRBV10-1 to TRBJ2-3, with 12 nucleotides matching TRBD2. With 6 bases clipped from V and 0 bases from J, the junction kept 10 bases outside the gene matches. The CDR3 loop spans 18 amino acids. Germline values: CDR1 WNHNN, CDR2 SYGVQD (reference sequence). This CDR3 is CASSTSGGTTPSTDTQYF. In nucleotides, the CDR3 is TGCGCCAGCAGCACTAGCGGGGGGACCACCCCTAGCACAGATACGCAGTATTTT.

This clonotype has a count of ten or more. CDR3 amino acids: CASSLYNEQFF. In nucleotides, the CDR3 is TGTGCCAGCAGCCTATACAATGAGCAGTTCTTC. The J gene is TRBJ2-1, the V gene TRBV28; D gene unclear. V lost 6 bases, J lost 4 bases, and 4 bases lay in between. This CDR3 has 11 amino acids. The germline V gene has CDR1 MDHEN and CDR2 SYDVKM. The complete variable domain, with remaining parts taken from reference TRBV28 and TRBJ2-1, reads DVKVTQSSRYLVKRTGEKVFLECVQDMDHENMFWYRQDPGLGLRLIYFSYDVKMKEKGDIPEGYSVSREKKERFSLILESASTNQTSMYLCASSLYNEQFFGPGTRLTVL.

The chain uses TRBV20-1 and TRBJ2-3; the D is unclear. V was shortened by 0 bases and J by 8 bases, with 15 bases between the two germline ends. CDR1 DFQATT and CDR2 SNEGSKA come from the germline V gene (reference sequence). The CDR3 extends over 14 amino acids. CDR3 in amino acids: CSARDPGVSRTQYF. CDR3 coding DNA: TGCAGTGCTAGAGATCCCGGCGTCTCACGTACGCAGTATTTT.

The table lists this clonotype with a few counts. The rearrangement links TRBV29-1 to TRBJ2-2, with unresolved D. This CDR3 region has 13 residues. V shed 5 bases and J shed 3 bases, with 10 bases lying between them. Germline CDR1 SQVTM, CDR2 ANQGSEA. The CDR3 spells CSVMGFHTGELFF. Here the CDR3 DNA reads TGCAGCGTTATGGGGTTCCACACCGGGGAGCTGTTTTTT.

The J gene is TRBJ2-1, the V gene TRBV10-1; D gene unclear. The V end was cut by 0 bases, the J end by 0 bases, with 9 bases between. The V gene's germline CDR1 is WNHNN and CDR2 SYGVQD (reference sequence). The CDR3 extends over 16 amino acids. The CDR3 DNA sequence: TGCGCCAGCAGTGAGTCGGGCTCTAGCTCCTACAATGAGCAGTTCTTC. Translation gives CASSESGSSSYNEQFF.

The V call is TRBV7-9, the J call TRBJ1-2, with D maybe TRBD1 (6 bases). CDR3 size: 16 residues. Per the germline V gene, CDR1 is SEHNR and CDR2 is FQNEAQ (reference sequence). Trimming stripped 5 bases from V and 0 bases from J, with 16 bases between. Here the CDR3 reads CASSHNPGQPNYGYTF. Written as DNA, the CDR3 is TGTGCCAGCAGCCACAACCCGGGACAACCTAACTATGGCTACACCTTC. Full variable domain (outside the CDR3, taken from reference TRBV7-9 and TRBJ1-2): DTGVSQNPRHKITKRGQNVTFRCDPISEHNRLYWYRQTLGQGPEFLTYFQNEAQLEKSRLLSDRFSAERPKGSFSTLEIQRTEQGDSAMYLCASSHNPGQPNYGYTFGSGTRLTVV.

The rearrangement joins TRBV9 to TRBJ1-6; TRBD1 matches at 9 bases. From germline, CDR1 is SGDLS and CDR2 YYNGEE. CDR3 length equals 16 residues. J gave up 5 bases and V 3 bases, and 6 bases lay outside the gene matches. The CDR3 coding sequence is TGTGCCAGCAGCGCCTTGGACAGGGGCAATAATTCACCCCTCCACTTT. Residues: CASSALDRGNNSPLHF.

In its sample, this clonotype was seen a few times. J is TRBJ1-2 and V is TRBV29-1; tentative D call: TRBD1 (5 bases). From germline, CDR1 is SQVTM and CDR2 ANQGSEA. Trimming removed 1 base at V and 5 bases at J, with 11 bases between. The CDR3 totals 13 residues. The CDR3 here is CSVEVGGGYGYTF. As DNA, the CDR3 is TGCAGCGTTGAAGTCGGCGGGGGGTATGGCTACACCTTC.